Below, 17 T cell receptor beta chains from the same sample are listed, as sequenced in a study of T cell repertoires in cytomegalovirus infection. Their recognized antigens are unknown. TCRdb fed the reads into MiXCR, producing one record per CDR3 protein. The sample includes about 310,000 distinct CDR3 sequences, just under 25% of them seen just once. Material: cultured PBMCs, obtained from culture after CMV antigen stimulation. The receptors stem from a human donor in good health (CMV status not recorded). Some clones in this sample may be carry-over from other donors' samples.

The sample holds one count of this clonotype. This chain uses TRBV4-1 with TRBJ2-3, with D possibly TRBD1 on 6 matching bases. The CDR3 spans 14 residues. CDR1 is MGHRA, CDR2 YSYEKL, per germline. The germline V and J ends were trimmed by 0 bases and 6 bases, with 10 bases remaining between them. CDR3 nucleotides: TGCGCCAGCAGCCAAGAAAGGGGGTTCGATACGCAGTATTTT. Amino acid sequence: CASSQERGFDTQYF.

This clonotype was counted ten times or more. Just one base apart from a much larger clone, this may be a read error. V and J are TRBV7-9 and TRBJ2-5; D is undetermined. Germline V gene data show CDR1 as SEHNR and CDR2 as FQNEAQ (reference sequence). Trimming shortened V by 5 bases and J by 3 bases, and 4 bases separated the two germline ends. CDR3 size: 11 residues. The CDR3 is CASSIEETQYF. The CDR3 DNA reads TGTGCCAGCAGCATAGAAGAGACCCAGTACTTC.

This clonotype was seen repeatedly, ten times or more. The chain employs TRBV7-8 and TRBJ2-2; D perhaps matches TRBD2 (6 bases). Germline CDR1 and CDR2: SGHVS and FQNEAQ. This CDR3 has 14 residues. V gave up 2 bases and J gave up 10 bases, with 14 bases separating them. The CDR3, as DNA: TGTGCCAGCAGCTTAATGGGACTCAACCAGGAGCTGTTTTTT. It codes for CASSLMGLNQELFF.

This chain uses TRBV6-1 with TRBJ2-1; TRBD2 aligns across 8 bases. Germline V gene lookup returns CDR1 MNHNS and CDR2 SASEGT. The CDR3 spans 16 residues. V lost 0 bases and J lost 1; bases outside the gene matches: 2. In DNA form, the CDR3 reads TGTGCCAGCAGTGAAGCCCCTAGCGGGTCCTACAATGAGCAGTTCTTC. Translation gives CASSEAPSGSYNEQFF.

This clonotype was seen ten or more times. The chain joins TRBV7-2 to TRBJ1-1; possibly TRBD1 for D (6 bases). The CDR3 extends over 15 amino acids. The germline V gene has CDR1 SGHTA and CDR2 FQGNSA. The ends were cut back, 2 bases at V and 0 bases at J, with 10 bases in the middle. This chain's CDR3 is CASSLTGRLNTEAFF. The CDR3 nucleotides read TGTGCCAGCAGCTTAACAGGGCGTCTGAACACTGAAGCTTTCTTT. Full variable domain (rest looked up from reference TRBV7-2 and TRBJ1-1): GAGVSQSPSNKVTEKGKDVELRCDPISGHTALYWYRQSLGQGLEFLIYFQGNSAPDKSGLPSDRFSAERTGGSVSTLTIQRTQQEDSAVYLCASSLTGRLNTEAFFGQGTRLTVV.

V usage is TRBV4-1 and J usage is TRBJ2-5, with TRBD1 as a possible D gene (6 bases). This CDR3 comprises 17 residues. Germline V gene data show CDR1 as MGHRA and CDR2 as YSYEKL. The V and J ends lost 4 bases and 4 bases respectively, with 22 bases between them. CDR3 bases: TGCGCCAGCAGCCGCGCTACGAACCAGGGGACGGGAGAGACCCAGTACTTC. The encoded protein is CASSRATNQGTGETQYF.

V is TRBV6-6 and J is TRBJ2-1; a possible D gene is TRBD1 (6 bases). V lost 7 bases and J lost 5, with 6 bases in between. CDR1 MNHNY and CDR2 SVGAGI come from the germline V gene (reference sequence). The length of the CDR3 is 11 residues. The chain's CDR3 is CASKGDNEQFF. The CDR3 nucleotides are TGTGCCAGCAAGGGGGACAATGAGCAGTTCTTC.

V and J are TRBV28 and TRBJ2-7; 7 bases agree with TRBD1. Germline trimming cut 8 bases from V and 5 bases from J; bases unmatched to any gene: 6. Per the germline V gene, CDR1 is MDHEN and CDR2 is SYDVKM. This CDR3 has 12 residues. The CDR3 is CASRDQGDEQYF. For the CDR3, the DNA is TGTGCCAGCCGGGACCAGGGGGACGAGCAGTACTTC. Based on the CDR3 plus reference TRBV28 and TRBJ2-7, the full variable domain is DVKVTQSSRYLVKRTGEKVFLECVQDMDHENMFWYRQDPGLGLRLIYFSYDVKMKEKGDIPEGYSVSREKKERFSLILESASTNQTSMYLCASRDQGDEQYFGPGTRLTVT.

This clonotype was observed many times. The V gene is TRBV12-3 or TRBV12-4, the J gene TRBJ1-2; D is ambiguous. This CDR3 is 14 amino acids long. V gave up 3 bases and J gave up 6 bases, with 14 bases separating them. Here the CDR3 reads CASSLWAGDHGYTF. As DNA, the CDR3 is TGTGCCAGCAGTTTGTGGGCCGGCGACCATGGCTACACCTTC.

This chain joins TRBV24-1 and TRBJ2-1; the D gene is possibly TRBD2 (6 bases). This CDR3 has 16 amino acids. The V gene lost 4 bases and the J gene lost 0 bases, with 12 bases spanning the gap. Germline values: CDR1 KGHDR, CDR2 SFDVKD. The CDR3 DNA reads TGTGCCACCAGTGAACCTGGAGGGAGCTCCTACAATGAGCAGTTCTTC. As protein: CATSEPGGSSYNEQFF.

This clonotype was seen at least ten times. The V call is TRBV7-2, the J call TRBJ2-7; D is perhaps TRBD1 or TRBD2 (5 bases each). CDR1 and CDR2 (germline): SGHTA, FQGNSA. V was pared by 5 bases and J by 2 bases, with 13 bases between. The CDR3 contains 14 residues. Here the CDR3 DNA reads TGTGCCAGCAGCCCCCGGGACCCCACCTACGAGCAGTACTTC. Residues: CASSPRDPTYEQYF.

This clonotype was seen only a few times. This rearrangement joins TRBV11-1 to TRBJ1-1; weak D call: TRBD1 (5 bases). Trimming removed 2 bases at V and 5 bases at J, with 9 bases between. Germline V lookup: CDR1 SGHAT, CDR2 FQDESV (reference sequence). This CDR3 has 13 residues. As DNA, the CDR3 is TGTGCCAGCAGCTTATTGACAGAAACTGAAGCTTTCTTT. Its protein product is CASSLLTETEAFF.

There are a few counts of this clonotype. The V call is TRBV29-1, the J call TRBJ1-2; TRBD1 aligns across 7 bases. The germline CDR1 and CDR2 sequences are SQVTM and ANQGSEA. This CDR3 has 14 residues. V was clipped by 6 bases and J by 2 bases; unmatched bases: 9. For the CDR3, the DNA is TGCAGCGTCGTCGACAGGGCATACAACTATGGCTACACCTTC. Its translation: CSVVDRAYNYGYTF. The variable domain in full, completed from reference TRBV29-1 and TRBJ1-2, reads SAVISQKPSRDICQRGTSLTIQCQVDSQVTMMFWYRQQPGQSLTLIATANQGSEATYESGFVIDKFPISRPNLTFSTLTVSNMSPEDSSIYLCSVVDRAYNYGYTFGSGTRLTVV.

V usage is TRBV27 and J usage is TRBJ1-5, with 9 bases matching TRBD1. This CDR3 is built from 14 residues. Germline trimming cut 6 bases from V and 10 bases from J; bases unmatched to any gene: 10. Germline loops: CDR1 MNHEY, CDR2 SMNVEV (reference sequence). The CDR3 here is CASSPRTGVLPQHF. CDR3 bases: TGTGCCAGCAGCCCCCGGACAGGGGTTCTACCCCAGCATTTT.

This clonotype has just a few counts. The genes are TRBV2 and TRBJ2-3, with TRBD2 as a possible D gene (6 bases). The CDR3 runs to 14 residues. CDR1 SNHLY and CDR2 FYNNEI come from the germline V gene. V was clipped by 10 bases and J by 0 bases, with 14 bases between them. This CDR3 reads CATVAAPSTDTQYF. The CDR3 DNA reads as TGTGCCACGGTAGCGGCTCCTAGCACAGATACGCAGTATTTT. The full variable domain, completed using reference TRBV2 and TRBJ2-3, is EPEVTQTPSHQVTQMGQEVILRCVPISNHLYFYWYRQILGQKVEFLVSFYNNEISEKSEIFDDQFSVERPDGSNFTLKIRSTKLEDSAMYFCATVAAPSTDTQYFGPGTRLTVL.

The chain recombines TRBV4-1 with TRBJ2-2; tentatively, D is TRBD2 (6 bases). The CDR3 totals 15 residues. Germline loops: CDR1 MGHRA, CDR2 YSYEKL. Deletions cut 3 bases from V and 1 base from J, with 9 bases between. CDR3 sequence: CASSQTGLNTGELFF. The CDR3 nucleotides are TGCGCCAGCAGCCAGACGGGACTGAACACCGGGGAGCTGTTTTTT.

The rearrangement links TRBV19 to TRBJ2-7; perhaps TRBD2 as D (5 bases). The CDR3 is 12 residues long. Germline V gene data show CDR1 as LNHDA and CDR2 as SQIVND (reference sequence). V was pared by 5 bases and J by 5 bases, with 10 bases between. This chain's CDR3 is CASSSEGDEQYF. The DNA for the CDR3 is TGTGCCAGTAGTTCCGAGGGAGACGAGCAGTACTTC.